Shown below are 26 T cell receptor beta chains from a single sample sequenced in a study of a mutant IDH1 vaccine in newly diagnosed glioma. The antigens of these receptors remain unknown. Time point given: week 23, last vaccination. Topical imiquimod was applied with each vaccine dose, which held 300 ug of mutant IDH1 20-mer peptide. Profiled with immunoSEQ multiplex PCR; TCRdb holds only in-frame clones, not every one. The sample consists of around 55,000 clones, roughly 80% of them appearing once. Sequencing was performed on PBMCs, taken from a glioma patient whose treatment included an IDH1 peptide vaccine. The receptors here all came from a man aged 35 to 55 with glioma.

The V call is TRBV5-1, the J call TRBJ2-3, with TRBD2 matching 9 bases. V dropped 0 bases and J dropped 1; count of bases not matched to a gene: 12. This CDR3 region has 19 residues. Germline V gene data show CDR1 as SGHRS and CDR2 as YFSETQ. CDR3 in DNA: TGCGCCAGCAGCTTGGGCAGAGATCGTAGCGGGGGCCGCACAGATACGCAGTATTTT. Its translation is CASSLGRDRSGGRTDTQYF.

The J gene is TRBJ1-1, the V gene TRBV19; D is unclear. Trimming pared 5 bases from V and 0 bases from J, leaving 7 bases between. CDR3 size: 13 residues. The germline V gene has CDR1 LNHDA and CDR2 SQIVND (reference sequence). The CDR3 DNA reads as TGTGCCAGTAGTGAGAATATGAACACTGAAGCTTTCTTT. Protein product: CASSENMNTEAFF.

The chain joins TRBV2 to TRBJ2-2; TRBD2 might be the D (6 bases). The CDR3 contains 14 residues. Looked up from germline, CDR1 is SNHLY and CDR2 is FYNNEI. Deletions cut 5 bases from V and 4 bases from J, with 11 bases between. The CDR3 nucleotides read TGTGCCAGCAGTTGGGACTCGGTCACCGGGGAGCTGTTTTTT. It translates to CASSWDSVTGELFF. Full variable domain (missing parts from reference TRBV2 and TRBJ2-2): EPEVTQTPSHQVTQMGQEVILRCVPISNHLYFYWYRQILGQKVEFLVSFYNNEISEKSEIFDDQFSVERPDGSNFTLKIRSTKLEDSAMYFCASSWDSVTGELFFGEGSRLTVL.

In this sample, this clone turned up a few times. This sequence joins TRBV30 and TRBJ2-3, with D possibly being TRBD2 (5 bases). The CDR3 sequence is 13 residues long. V gave up 6 bases and J gave up 1 base, with 11 bases separating them. The germline V gene encodes CDR1 GTSNPN and CDR2 SVGIG (reference sequence). CDR3 residues: CACRGLGTDTQYF. CDR3 DNA: TGTGCCTGTAGAGGACTCGGCACAGATACGCAGTATTTT.

This sequence joins TRBV14 and TRBJ1-3, with D unclear. Trimming took 4 bases from V and 7 from J, leaving 8 bases between them. The CDR3 sequence is 12 residues long. From germline, CDR1 is SGHDN and CDR2 FVKESK. For the CDR3, the DNA is TGTGCCAGCAGCCCCATATGGAACACCATATATTTT. Its translation is CASSPIWNTIYF.

This clone turned up a few times. This rearrangement joins TRBV25-1 to TRBJ2-7; 7 bases line up with TRBD1. The CDR3 loop spans 14 amino acids. Trimming cost V 4 bases and J 2 bases; bases outside gene matches: 5. CDR1 is MGHDK, CDR2 SYGVNS, per germline. In nucleotides, the CDR3 is TGTGCCAGCAGTGTCCGGGACAGCCCCTACGAGCAGTACTTC. Its protein is CASSVRDSPYEQYF.

This rearrangement joins TRBV30 to TRBJ1-2; a weak D match, TRBD1 (6 bases). Trimming left V 3 bases short and J 7 bases short, with 24 bases between. CDR3 length: 16 residues. Germline CDR1 and CDR2: GTSNPN and SVGIG (reference sequence). The CDR3: CAWSATLVGGRGGYTF. The DNA of the CDR3 is TGTGCCTGGAGCGCAACCCTTGTTGGGGGGCGTGGTGGCTACACCTTC.

This clone was observed a handful of times. J is TRBJ1-4 and V is TRBV30; 10 positions agree with TRBD1. The germline V gene encodes CDR1 GTSNPN and CDR2 SVGIG (reference sequence). This CDR3 contains 14 residues. V was clipped by 1 base and J by 6 bases; unmatched bases: 2. CDR3 protein: CAWSEDRGDEKLFF. CDR3 DNA sequence: TGTGCCTGGAGTGAGGACAGGGGGGATGAAAAACTGTTTTTT.

The gene calls are TRBV7-9 and TRBJ1-2; D is unresolved. This CDR3 has 14 residues. V lost 0 bases and J 6 bases, leaving 11 bases between the germline ends. Germline lookup yields CDR1 SEHNR and CDR2 FQNEAQ (reference sequence). The CDR3 coding sequence is TGTGCCAGCAGCTTAGCGCAAGGACTCAATGGCTACACCTTC. It specifies CASSLAQGLNGYTF.

The V and J genes are TRBV7-2 and TRBJ1-2; the D gene is possibly TRBD1 (5 bases). V dropped 1 base and J dropped 4 bases, with 10 bases sitting between them. CDR3 length: 14 amino acids. CDR1 SGHTA and CDR2 FQGNSA come from the germline V gene. Here the CDR3 reads CASSLGGGAYGYTF. The CDR3 bases are TGTGCCAGCAGCTTAGGGGGGGGAGCCTATGGCTACACCTTC.

V and J are TRBV27 and TRBJ2-2; D is unresolved. Trimming took 5 bases from V and 4 from J, leaving 8 bases between them. The CDR3 length is 13 residues. Germline CDR1 is MNHEY and CDR2 is SMNVEV (reference sequence). CDR3 loop: CASSLISTGELFF. The DNA of the CDR3 is TGTGCCAGCAGTCTTATCAGCACCGGGGAGCTGTTTTTT.

The chain is built from TRBV19 and TRBJ2-2; D is unclear. There are 15 residues in the CDR3. Trimming shortened V by 3 bases and J by 7 bases, and 15 bases separated the two germline ends. The germline V gene encodes CDR1 LNHDA and CDR2 SQIVND (reference sequence). The CDR3 nucleotides are TGTGCCAGTAGTATGTCGAGGTCCCTCGGCGGGGAGCTGTTTTTT. Protein product: CASSMSRSLGGELFF. The full variable domain, completed using reference TRBV19 and TRBJ2-2, is DGGITQSPKYLFRKEGQNVTLSCEQNLNHDAMYWYRQDPGQGLRLIYYSQIVNDFQKGDIAEGYSVSREKKESFPLTVTSAQKNPTAFYLCASSMSRSLGGELFFGEGSRLTVL.

The CDR3 coding sequence is TGTGCCAGCAGTTTCAATTACGGGACAAAGAATGAAAAACTGTTTTTT. Amino acids: CASSFNYGTKNEKLFF. The rearrangement uses TRBV27 and TRBJ1-4, with D tentatively TRBD1 (6 bases). CDR3 length: 16 residues. Germline CDR1 is MNHEY and CDR2 is SMNVEV (reference sequence). V lost 3 bases and J 5 bases, leaving 16 bases between the germline ends.

The chain couples TRBV2 to TRBJ1-2, with TRBD1 matching over 7 bases. Per germline, CDR1 SNHLY and CDR2 FYNNEI. The V segment lost 2 bases and the J segment 4 bases; nucleotides outside the gene matches: 4. CDR3 size: 14 residues. The CDR3 protein is CASSEPTGLYGYTF. The CDR3 DNA reads as TGTGCCAGCAGTGAACCGACAGGGCTCTATGGCTACACCTTC.

The chain is built from TRBV29-1 and TRBJ2-3; TRBD2 matches 12 bases. Germline V gene lookup returns CDR1 SQVTM and CDR2 ANQGSEA. J lost 5 bases, V lost 6 bases, and 6 bases had no gene match. The CDR3 runs to 14 residues. The CDR3 DNA follows: TGCAGCGTCCAGACTAGCGGGAGACTAGATACGCAGTATTTT. Translation gives CSVQTSGRLDTQYF.

The chain joins TRBV5-4 to TRBJ2-3; D gene unclear. The CDR3 extends over 15 amino acids. Trimming shortened V by 4 bases and J by 0 bases, and 12 bases separated the two germline ends. CDR1 is SGHNT and CDR2 is YYREEE in the germline V gene (reference sequence). CDR3 bases: TGTGCCAGCAGCGTGGACCAAAGAAGCACAGATACGCAGTATTTT. It translates to CASSVDQRSTDTQYF.

The V and J genes are TRBV27 and TRBJ1-2, with D unresolved. The V gene's germline CDR1 is MNHEY and CDR2 SMNVEV (reference sequence). CDR3 length: 13 residues. The germline V and J ends were trimmed by 5 bases and 5 bases, with 12 bases remaining between them. CDR3 sequence (DNA): TGTGCCAGCAGTACCACGGGTGGTTATGGCTACACCTTC. This translates into CASSTTGGYGYTF.

The DNA of the CDR3 is TGCGCCAGCAGCCAAGAGGGTAGCTCTGAAGCTTTCTTT. Its translation: CASSQEGSSEAFF. This chain uses TRBV4-1 with TRBJ1-1; D gene uncertain. CDR1 and CDR2 (germline): MGHRA, YSYEKL. V gave up 0 bases and J gave up 6 bases, with 8 bases separating them. This CDR3 spans 13 amino acids.

This chain joins TRBV30 and TRBJ1-4; D remains ambiguous. The CDR3 contains 14 residues. Per germline, CDR1 GTSNPN and CDR2 SVGIG (reference sequence). The germline V and J ends were trimmed by 2 bases and 7 bases, with 14 bases remaining between them. The CDR3 loop reads CAWSSTPLGEKLFF. The CDR3 DNA sequence: TGTGCCTGGAGTTCTACCCCGCTTGGTGAAAAACTGTTTTTT.

A single count supports this clone. The J gene is TRBJ2-3, the V gene TRBV29-1; D unclear. In germline, CDR1 is SQVTM, CDR2 ANQGSEA. V lost 4 bases, J lost 3 bases, and 11 bases lay in between. The length of the CDR3 is 13 residues. CDR3 DNA sequence: TGCAGCGTTGGGCTGTTAGCAACAGATACGCAGTATTTT. It encodes CSVGLLATDTQYF.

A note on this clone: It is unclear where the CDR3 begins or ends on the DNA, so no DNA is shown, and the CDR3 is as TCRdb lists it. The chain has TRBV7-9 and TRBJ1-1. Both ends counted, the CDR3 spans 15 residues. Germline V CDR1 and CDR2: SEHNR, FQNEAQ (reference sequence). CDR3 loop: CASSFGSGGNTEAFF.

The rearrangement uses TRBV27 and TRBJ1-1; TRBD1 agrees at 7 bases. The J segment lost 1 base and the V segment lost 5 bases, leaving 4 bases of the junction unmatched. The CDR3 covers 14 residues. Germline CDR1 is MNHEY and CDR2 is SMNVEV (reference sequence). This CDR3 reads CASSRTGPNTEAFF. CDR3 nucleotide sequence: TGTGCCAGCAGTAGGACAGGCCCGAACACTGAAGCTTTCTTT.

The V call is TRBV2, the J call TRBJ1-5; possibly TRBD1 for D (6 bases). V gave up 4 bases and J gave up 2 bases, with 9 bases separating them. The CDR3 is made up of 14 amino acids. The germline CDR1 and CDR2 sequences are SNHLY and FYNNEI. For the CDR3, the DNA is TGTGCCAGCAGTGCGAGACAGGGCAATCAGCCCCAGCATTTT. Its protein product is CASSARQGNQPQHF. Full variable domain (outside the CDR3, taken from reference TRBV2 and TRBJ1-5): EPEVTQTPSHQVTQMGQEVILRCVPISNHLYFYWYRQILGQKVEFLVSFYNNEISEKSEIFDDQFSVERPDGSNFTLKIRSTKLEDSAMYFCASSARQGNQPQHFGDGTRLSIL.

V gene TRBV4-1 combines with J gene TRBJ2-5, with 7 bases fitting TRBD1. The CDR3 spans 15 residues. J lost 9 bases, V lost 6 bases, and 16 bases had no gene match. Germline V gene sequence: CDR1 MGHRA, CDR2 YSYEKL. The CDR3 nucleotides are TGCGCCAGCAGTCAGCCTTGGACAGGCCTTAGGGCCCAGTACTTC. As protein: CASSQPWTGLRAQYF.

DNA of the CDR3: TGTGCCAGCTCACCATGGGGGGGGCGCACAGATACGCAGTATTTT. Translating gives CASSPWGGRTDTQYF. J is TRBJ2-3 and V is TRBV18; D possibly corresponds to TRBD2 (7 bases). The germline gives CDR1 KGHSH, CDR2 LQKENI. This CDR3 spans 15 amino acids. Trimming shortened V by 2 bases and J by 1 base, and 10 bases separated the two germline ends. The full variable domain, completed using reference TRBV18 and TRBJ2-3, is NAGVMQNPRHLVRRRGQEARLRCSPMKGHSHVYWYRQLPEEGLKFMVYLQKENIIDESGMPKERFSAEFPKEGPSILRIQQVVRGDSAAYFCASSPWGGRTDTQYFGPGTRLTVL.

V is TRBV2 and J is TRBJ2-1, with D possibly matching TRBD2 (6 bases). Trimming stripped 7 bases from V and 9 bases from J, with 13 bases between. CDR1 is SNHLY, CDR2 FYNNEI, per germline. The length of the CDR3 is 12 residues. In DNA, the CDR3 is TGTGCCAGCATCCTGAACGGGGGTGAGCAGTTCTTC. This translates into CASILNGGEQFF.